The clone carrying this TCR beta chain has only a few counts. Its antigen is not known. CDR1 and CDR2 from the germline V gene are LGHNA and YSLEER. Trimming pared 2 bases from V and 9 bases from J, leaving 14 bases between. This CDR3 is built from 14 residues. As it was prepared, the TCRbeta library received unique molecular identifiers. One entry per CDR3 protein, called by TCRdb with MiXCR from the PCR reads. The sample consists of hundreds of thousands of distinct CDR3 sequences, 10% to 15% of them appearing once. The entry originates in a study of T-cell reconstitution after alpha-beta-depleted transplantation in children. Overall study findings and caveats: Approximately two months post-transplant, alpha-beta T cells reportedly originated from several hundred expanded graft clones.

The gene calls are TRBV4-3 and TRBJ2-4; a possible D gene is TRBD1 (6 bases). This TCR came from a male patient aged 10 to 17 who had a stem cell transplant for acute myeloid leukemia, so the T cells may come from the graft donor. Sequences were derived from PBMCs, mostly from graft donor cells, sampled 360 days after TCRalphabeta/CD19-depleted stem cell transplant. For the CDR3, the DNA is TGCGCCAGCAGCCAACTACAGGGTGGGGGCATTCAGTACTTC. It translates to CASSQLQGGGIQYF.